A single sample is the source of the 9 T cell receptor beta chains below, sequenced in a study of cytomegalovirus exposure and HLA in healthy donors. Generated by immunoSEQ multiplex PCR, the TCRdb table keeps only in-frame clones and is missing some. The sample records some 250,000 clones, around 91% being singletons. Sequencing was done on a sample of PBMCs. Source of these receptors: a woman in her 30s in good health and CMV-seronegative.

The chain recombines TRBV2 with TRBJ2-7; D unclear. Germline V gene sequence: CDR1 SNHLY, CDR2 FYNNEI. Trimming removed 4 bases at V and 3 bases at J, with 7 bases between. The length of the CDR3 is 12 residues. This CDR3 reads CASSVASYEQYF. For the CDR3, the DNA is TGTGCCAGCAGTGTTGCGAGCTACGAGCAGTACTTC.

The gene calls are TRBV28 and TRBJ1-5, with D possibly TRBD1 on 5 matching bases. In germline, CDR1 is MDHEN, CDR2 SYDVKM. Trimming removed 3 bases from V and 2 bases from J, with 26 bases in between. This CDR3 region has 20 residues. The CDR3 nucleotides read TGTGCCAGCAGTTTGGACCGCAGGGACGTAACAAGATCAGGCAATCAGCCCCAGCATTTT. The encoded protein is CASSLDRRDVTRSGNQPQHF.

V gene TRBV5-6 combines with J gene TRBJ2-7; unclear D gene. Trimming took off 3 bases at V and 3 bases at J, with 13 bases between the two ends. The CDR3 extends over 14 amino acids. CDR1 is SGHDT and CDR2 is YYEEEE in the germline V gene. The CDR3: CASSWGSIIYEQYF. The CDR3 DNA follows: TGTGCCAGCAGCTGGGGTAGTATAATCTACGAGCAGTACTTC.

The V and J genes are TRBV9 and TRBJ2-1, with 11 bases aligning to TRBD2. With V trimmed by 0 bases and J by 7 bases, 18 bases remained unmatched. Germline V gene sequence: CDR1 SGDLS, CDR2 YYNGEE. The CDR3 length is 20 residues. The chain's CDR3 is CASSVVEGPPGLAGGNEQFF. DNA of the CDR3: TGTGCCAGCAGCGTAGTGGAGGGGCCCCCAGGGCTAGCGGGAGGTAATGAGCAGTTCTTC.

This clone was picked up one time. The V call is TRBV9, the J call TRBJ2-3; tentatively, D is TRBD2 (7 bases). The CDR3 runs 16 residues. Germline V gives CDR1 SGDLS, CDR2 YYNGEE. The ends were cut back, 4 bases at V and 2 bases at J, with 17 bases in the middle. As DNA, the CDR3 is TGTGCCAGCAGCTCCGCAGCGGGACAATCCACAGATACGCAGTATTTT. Translated, it gives CASSSAAGQSTDTQYF. Drawing the rest from reference TRBV9 and TRBJ2-3, the complete variable domain is DSGVTQTPKHLITATGQRVTLRCSPRSGDLSVYWYQQSLDQGLQFLIQYYNGEERAKGNILERFSAQQFPDLHSELNLSSLELGDSALYFCASSSAAGQSTDTQYFGPGTRLTVL.

This chain links TRBV4-3 with TRBJ2-2, with 10 bases matching TRBD2. This CDR3 contains 16 residues. V lost 5 bases, J lost 0 bases, and 3 bases stayed unmatched. CDR1 and CDR2 (germline): LGHNA, YSLEER. CDR3 bases: TGCGCCAGCAGCTCCCTAGCGGGAGCGAACACCGGGGAGCTGTTTTTT. As protein: CASSSLAGANTGELFF.

The chain links TRBV14 to TRBJ2-5; TRBD2 matches at 7 bases. The V and J ends lost 2 bases and 5 bases, in that order; junction bases with no gene match: 11. Germline values: CDR1 SGHDN, CDR2 FVKESK. The CDR3 consists of 16 residues. The CDR3 reads CASSQTIGLGSETQYF. CDR3 coding DNA: TGTGCCAGCAGCCAAACTATAGGACTAGGATCGGAGACCCAGTACTTC.

The gene calls are TRBV7-2 and TRBJ2-7; TRBD2 is a possible D gene (6 bases). CDR1 is SGHTA and CDR2 is FQGNSA in the germline V gene. The CDR3 has 14 residues. With 1 base removed from V and 3 bases from J, the gap between germline ends came to 10 bases. The CDR3: CASSLDGGNYEQYF. CDR3 DNA: TGTGCCAGCAGCTTAGACGGGGGTAACTACGAGCAGTACTTC.

This sequence joins TRBV28 and TRBJ2-1; a possible D gene is TRBD2 (6 bases). Germline V gene data show CDR1 as MDHEN and CDR2 as SYDVKM. V was trimmed by 6 bases and J by 5 bases, leaving 17 bases between them. The CDR3 consists of 15 residues. CDR3 amino acids: CASRATRVADNEQFF. DNA for the CDR3: TGTGCCAGCAGGGCCACCCGGGTAGCGGACAATGAGCAGTTCTTC. The variable domain in full, with the rest retrieved from reference TRBV28 and TRBJ2-1, is DVKVTQSSRYLVKRTGEKVFLECVQDMDHENMFWYRQDPGLGLRLIYFSYDVKMKEKGDIPEGYSVSREKKERFSLILESASTNQTSMYLCASRATRVADNEQFFGPGTRLTVL.